The clone carrying this TCR beta chain was seen at least ten times. The antigen is undetermined. The source of the sample is a study of T cells in Graves' hyperthyroidism and ophthalmopathy. Study-level findings and limits: The model forecast ophthalmopathy, anticipating it by a median 6.5 months before onset.

Patients aged 18 to 65 had newly diagnosed hyperthyroidism of under 2 months' duration. Uncontrolled infection, other autoimmune disease, pregnancy and lactation each barred patients from inclusion. With 5 bases removed from V and 3 bases from J, the gap between germline ends came to 12 bases. CDR1 is SGHDT, CDR2 YYEEEE, per germline. The CDR3 has 13 amino acids. Amplified regions were TCR beta CDR3 sequences from RNA transcripts. Researchers ran a first-round RT-PCR on the TCR CDR3 using the HTBI primer set. One entry per CDR3 protein results from TCRdb running MiXCR on the multiplex PCR reads. The sample has some 300,000 distinct CDR3 sequences, 12% to 15% seen once.

This TCR was sampled from a middle-aged woman with Graves' hyperthyroidism. Material: blood. V and J are TRBV5-6 and TRBJ2-7, with D perhaps being TRBD1 or TRBD2 (5 bases each). This CDR3 reads CASSTGRIYEQYF. The CDR3 DNA is TGTGCCAGCAGTACGGGACGGATCTACGAGCAGTACTTC.